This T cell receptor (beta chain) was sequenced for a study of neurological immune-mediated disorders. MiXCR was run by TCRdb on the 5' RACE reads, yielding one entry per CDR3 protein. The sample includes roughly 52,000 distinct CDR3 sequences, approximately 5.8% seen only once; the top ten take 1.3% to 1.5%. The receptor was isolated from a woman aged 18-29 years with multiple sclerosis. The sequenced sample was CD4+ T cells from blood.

This CDR3 reads CASSSAGGNQPQHF. The CDR3 DNA reads TGTGCCAGTAGTAGCGCGGGGGGGAATCAGCCCCAGCATTTT. The rearrangement uses TRBV19 and TRBJ1-5; D is possibly TRBD1 (5 bases). The CDR3 contains 14 residues. Trimming took off 4 bases at V and 4 bases at J, with 11 bases between the two ends. CDR1 and CDR2 (germline): LNHDA, SQIVND (reference sequence).